The clone carrying this TCR beta chain was detected only a few times. These data come from a study of blood T cell repertoires in COVID-19. Overall study context: From the United States, Italy and Spain came samples of acute and convalescent COVID-19. Sources were T cells, B-cell-depleted T cells, or PBMCs; the material itself was cDNA or gDNA.

How the authors handled the data: Estimated nucleated cell counts came from reference gene primer amplification. TCRdb's table, derived via immunoSEQ multiplex PCR, lists solely in-frame clones and lacks some. Clone size and V and J calls were adopted from that table, with D and trimming inferred from the DNA. The table shows around 100,000 clones, with about 83% occurring only once. This CDR3 has 15 residues. The germline V gene has CDR1 SGHNT and CDR2 YYREEE (reference sequence). Deletions cut 5 bases from V and 9 bases from J, with 21 bases between. The rearrangement links TRBV5-4 to TRBJ1-3; D is unresolved. The sequenced material came from peripheral blood. The origin of this receptor is a human donor in a cohort sampled during active COVID-19. The CDR3 bases are TGTGCCAGCAGATTAGACACAGACCCTATGCGCACCATATATTTT. Encoded protein: CASRLDTDPMRTIYF.